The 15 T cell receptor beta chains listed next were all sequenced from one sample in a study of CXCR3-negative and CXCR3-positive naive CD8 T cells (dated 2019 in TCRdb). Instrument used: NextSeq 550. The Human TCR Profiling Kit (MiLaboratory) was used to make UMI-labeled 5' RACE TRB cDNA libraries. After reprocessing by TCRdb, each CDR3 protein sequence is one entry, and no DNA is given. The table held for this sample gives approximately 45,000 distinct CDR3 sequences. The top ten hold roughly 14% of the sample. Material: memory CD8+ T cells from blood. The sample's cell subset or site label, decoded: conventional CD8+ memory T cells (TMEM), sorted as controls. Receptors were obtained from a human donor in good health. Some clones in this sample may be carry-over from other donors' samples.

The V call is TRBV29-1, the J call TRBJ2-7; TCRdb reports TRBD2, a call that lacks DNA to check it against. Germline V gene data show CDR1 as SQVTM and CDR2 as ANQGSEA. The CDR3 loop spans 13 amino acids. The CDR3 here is CSVEDQGGYEQYF.

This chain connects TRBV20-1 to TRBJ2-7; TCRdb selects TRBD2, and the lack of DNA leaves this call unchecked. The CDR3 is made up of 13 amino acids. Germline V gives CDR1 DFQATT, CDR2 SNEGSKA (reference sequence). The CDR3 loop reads CSAKGLETYEQYF.

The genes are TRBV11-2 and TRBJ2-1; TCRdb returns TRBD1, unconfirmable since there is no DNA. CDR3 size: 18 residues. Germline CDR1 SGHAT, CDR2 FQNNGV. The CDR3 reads CASSLDGGGGFSYNEQFF.

The CDR3 is CASSEYQETQYF. The gene calls are TRBV6-2 or TRBV6-3 and TRBJ2-5. Germline assignment: CDR1 MNHEY and CDR2 SVGEGT. CDR3 length equals 12 residues.

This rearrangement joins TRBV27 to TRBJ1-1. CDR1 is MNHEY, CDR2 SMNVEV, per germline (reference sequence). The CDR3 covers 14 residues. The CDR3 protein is CASTHLRGDTEAFF.

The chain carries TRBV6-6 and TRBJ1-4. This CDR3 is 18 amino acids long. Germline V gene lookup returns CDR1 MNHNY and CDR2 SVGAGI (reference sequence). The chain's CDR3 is CASSYSNSPDATNEKLFF.

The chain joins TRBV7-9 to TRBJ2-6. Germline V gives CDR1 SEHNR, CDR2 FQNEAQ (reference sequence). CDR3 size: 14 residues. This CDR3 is CASSLSTGANVLTF.

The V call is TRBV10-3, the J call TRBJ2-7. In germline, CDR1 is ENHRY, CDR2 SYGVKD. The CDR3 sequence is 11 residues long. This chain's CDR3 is CAVSESWEQYF.

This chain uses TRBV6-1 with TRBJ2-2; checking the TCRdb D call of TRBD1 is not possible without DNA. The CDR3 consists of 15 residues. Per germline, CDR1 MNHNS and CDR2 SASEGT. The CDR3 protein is CASSEGMGGPGELFF.

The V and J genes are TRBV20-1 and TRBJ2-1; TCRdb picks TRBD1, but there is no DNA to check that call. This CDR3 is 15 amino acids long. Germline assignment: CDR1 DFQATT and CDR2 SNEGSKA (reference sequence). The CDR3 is CSVRGQGQEYNEQFF.

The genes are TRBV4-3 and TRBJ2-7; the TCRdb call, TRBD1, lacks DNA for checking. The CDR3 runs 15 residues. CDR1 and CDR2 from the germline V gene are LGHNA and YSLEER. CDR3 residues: CASSQDRQPTYEQYF.

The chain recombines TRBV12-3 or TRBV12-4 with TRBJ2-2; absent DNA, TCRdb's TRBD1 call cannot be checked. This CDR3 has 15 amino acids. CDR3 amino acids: CASSVPGTGEDKLFF.

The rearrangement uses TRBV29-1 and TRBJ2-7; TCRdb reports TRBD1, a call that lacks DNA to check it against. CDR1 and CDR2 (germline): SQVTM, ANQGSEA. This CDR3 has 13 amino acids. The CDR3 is CSVSGTGRGEQYF.

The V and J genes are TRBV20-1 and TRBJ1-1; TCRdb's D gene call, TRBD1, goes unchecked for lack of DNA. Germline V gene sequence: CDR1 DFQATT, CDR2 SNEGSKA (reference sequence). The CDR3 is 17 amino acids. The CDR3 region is CSARDPGTGLMNTEAFF.

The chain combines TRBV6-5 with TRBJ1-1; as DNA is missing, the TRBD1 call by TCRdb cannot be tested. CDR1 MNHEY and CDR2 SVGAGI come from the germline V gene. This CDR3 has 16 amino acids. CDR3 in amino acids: CASSYTSSRGYTEAFF.